The 22 T cell receptor beta chains below come from one sample, sequenced in a study of blood T cell repertoires in COVID-19. Produced via immunoSEQ multiplex PCR; TCRdb's table is partial and in-frame only. Here the sample spans fewer than 180,000 clones, approximately 84% being singletons. The sample comprised peripheral blood. The receptors were sampled from a man aged 65-85 years with acute or convalescent COVID-19.

This clone was counted once. J is TRBJ2-3 and V is TRBV2, with D maybe TRBD2 (5 bases). This CDR3 is built from 15 residues. Per germline, CDR1 SNHLY and CDR2 FYNNEI. With 7 bases removed from V and 1 base from J, the gap between germline ends came to 15 bases. The CDR3 spells CASNLPAAGTDTQYF. Here the CDR3 DNA reads TGTGCCAGCAACCTCCCAGCGGCGGGCACAGATACGCAGTATTTT.

V usage is TRBV13 and J usage is TRBJ2-1; 12 bases agree with TRBD2. The CDR3 has 14 amino acids. The V gene end was trimmed by 8 bases and the J gene end by 9 bases; junction bases not matched to a gene: 8. Germline CDR1 and CDR2: PRHDT and FYEKMQ (reference sequence). The CDR3 reads CASSASGRVGEQFF. Here the CDR3 DNA reads TGTGCCAGCTCCGCTAGCGGGAGGGTCGGTGAGCAGTTCTTC.

The chain is built from TRBV9 and TRBJ2-6, with TRBD1 as a possible D gene (6 bases). Trimming removed 0 bases at V and 5 bases at J, with 18 bases between. Germline lookup yields CDR1 SGDLS and CDR2 YYNGEE. The CDR3 runs 18 residues. CDR3 sequence (DNA): TGTGCCAGCAGCGTAGCGTTGGGGCAGGGGTACTGGGCCAACGTCCTGACTTTC. This translates into CASSVALGQGYWANVLTF.

The chain recombines TRBV4-1 with TRBJ1-1, with a tentative D call TRBD1 (6 bases). Deletions cut 3 bases from V and 6 bases from J, with 17 bases between. Germline-derived CDR1 and CDR2 are MGHRA and YSYEKL. This CDR3 contains 15 residues. CDR3: CASSQVLNRAAEAFF. In nucleotides, the CDR3 is TGCGCCAGCAGCCAGGTCCTAAACAGGGCCGCTGAAGCTTTCTTT.

The V and J genes are TRBV7-9 and TRBJ1-2; 8 nucleotides line up with TRBD1. The CDR3 length is 14 residues. The germline gives CDR1 SEHNR, CDR2 FQNEAQ (reference sequence). The ends lost 5 bases at V and 8 bases at J; junction bases unmatched: 10. For the CDR3, the DNA is TGTGCCAGCAGCACGTCAGGGGGCGCGGAAGGCTACACCTTC. Translating gives CASSTSGGAEGYTF.

The V call is TRBV5-4, the J call TRBJ1-3; D possibly corresponds to TRBD1 (5 bases). The CDR3 is made up of 16 amino acids. The germline V and J ends were trimmed by 4 bases and 2 bases, with 16 bases remaining between them. CDR1 is SGHNT and CDR2 is YYREEE in the germline V gene (reference sequence). CDR3 in DNA: TGTGCCAGCAGCGTGTTGACAGAAGGGGCTGGAAACACCATATATTTT. It yields the protein CASSVLTEGAGNTIYF.

This clone was found a few times. The chain is built from TRBV28 and TRBJ2-2; TRBD2 aligns across 8 bases. The V and J ends lost 5 bases and 0 bases, in that order; junction bases with no gene match: 5. This CDR3 has 16 amino acids. Germline V CDR1 and CDR2: MDHEN, SYDVKM. The CDR3 spells CASSPSTSANTGELFF. The DNA for the CDR3 is TGTGCCAGCAGTCCCTCGACTAGCGCGAACACCGGGGAGCTGTTTTTT.

The chain employs TRBV11-1 and TRBJ2-1; D is possibly TRBD2 (6 bases). The CDR3 is 14 amino acids. V lost 1 base and J lost 9, with 13 bases in between. CDR1 SGHAT and CDR2 FQDESV come from the germline V gene (reference sequence). DNA for the CDR3: TGTGCCAGCAGCTTAGGGACGGACTACGGTGAGCAGTTCTTC. Protein sequence: CASSLGTDYGEQFF.

The V call is TRBV3-1 (or the pseudogene TRBV3-2), the J call TRBJ2-7; D unresolved. V was shortened by 8 bases and J by 8 bases, with 19 bases between the two germline ends. The CDR3 loop spans 13 amino acids. Germline V gives CDR1 LGHDT, CDR2 YNNKEL (reference sequence). The CDR3 sequence is CASGGQPVSKQYF. CDR3 nucleotides: TGTGCCAGCGGCGGCCAGCCCGTCTCGAAGCAGTACTTC.

The genes are TRBV5-6 and TRBJ1-5; possible D gene TRBD1, 5 bases. V was cut by 2 bases and J by 4 bases, with 13 bases left in between. Per germline, CDR1 SGHDT and CDR2 YYEEEE. The CDR3 spans 15 residues. CDR3 sequence reads: CASSFRQLGNQPQHF. The CDR3 region has the DNA TGTGCCAGCAGCTTCCGACAGTTAGGTAATCAGCCCCAGCATTTT. Using reference TRBV5-6 and TRBJ1-5 for the parts outside the CDR3, the full variable domain is DAGVTQSPTHLIKTRGQQVTLRCSPKSGHDTVSWYQQALGQGPQFIFQYYEEEERQRGNFPDRFSGHQFPNYSSELNVNALLLGDSALYLCASSFRQLGNQPQHFGDGTRLSIL.

This rearrangement joins TRBV9 to TRBJ2-3; TRBD2 is a possible D gene (5 bases). Germline CDR1 is SGDLS and CDR2 is YYNGEE. The CDR3 covers 16 residues. Between the trimmed V and J ends, which lost 4 bases and 0 bases, there was a span of 15 bases. The CDR3 sequence is CASSRLNSPSTDTQYF. CDR3 in DNA: TGTGCCAGCAGCCGACTAAACAGTCCTAGCACAGATACGCAGTATTTT.

The chain is built from TRBV11-2 and TRBJ2-2; no clear D. There are 17 residues in the CDR3. Trimming left V 1 base short and J 4 bases short, with 16 bases between. Germline values: CDR1 SGHAT, CDR2 FQNNGV. As DNA, the CDR3 is TGTGCCAGCAGCTTAGCTGCCCGTGTGGTCGGCACCGGGGAGCTGTTTTTT. The encoded protein is CASSLAARVVGTGELFF.

The J gene is TRBJ1-2, the V gene TRBV28, with 8 bases fitting TRBD1. The CDR3 loop spans 18 amino acids. Germline lookup yields CDR1 MDHEN and CDR2 SYDVKM. The V and J ends lost 7 bases and 5 bases, in that order; junction bases with no gene match: 21. The CDR3 here is CASTPIGTTGAKLYGYTF. DNA for the CDR3: TGTGCCAGCACCCCAATCGGGACGACAGGGGCGAAACTATATGGCTACACCTTC.

V is TRBV3-1 (or the pseudogene TRBV3-2) and J is TRBJ2-4; D perhaps matches TRBD1 (5 bases). V lost 1 base to trimming and J lost 6 bases, with 13 bases between them. CDR3 size: 15 residues. The germline gives CDR1 LGHDT, CDR2 YNNKEL (reference sequence). CDR3 in amino acids: CASSQVPTQGNIQYF. The CDR3 region has the DNA TGTGCCAGCAGCCAAGTTCCCACCCAGGGAAACATTCAGTACTTC.

This sequence joins TRBV12-5 and TRBJ2-5; D not certain. Germline lookup yields CDR1 LGHNT and CDR2 FRNRAP. V was shortened by 1 base and J by 0 bases, with 18 bases between the two germline ends. This CDR3 spans 18 amino acids. The CDR3 is CASGLGAQSRLDQETQYF. CDR3 nucleotides: TGTGCTAGTGGTTTGGGAGCCCAGTCGAGGCTTGACCAAGAGACCCAGTACTTC. The full variable domain, in which reference TRBV12-5 and TRBJ2-5 provide the parts outside the CDR3, is DARVTQTPRHKVTEMGQEVTMRCQPILGHNTVFWYRQTMMQGLELLAYFRNRAPLDDSGMPKDRFSAEMPDATLATLKIQPSEPRDSAVYFCASGLGAQSRLDQETQYFGPGTRLLVL.

This chain uses TRBV27 with TRBJ2-1; 12 nucleotides match TRBD1. The V segment lost 3 bases and the J segment 6 bases; nucleotides outside the gene matches: 9. CDR1 is MNHEY and CDR2 is SMNVEV in the germline V gene (reference sequence). The CDR3 sequence is 17 residues long. The CDR3 DNA sequence: TGTGCCAGCAGTTTGTTCGCGGGACAGGGGGCGCGCAATGAGCAGTTCTTC. It specifies CASSLFAGQGARNEQFF.

DNA for the CDR3: TGTGCCAGCAGCTTAGTTCCAGGTCAGACGAACACTGAAGCTTTCTTT. It is translated as CASSLVPGQTNTEAFF. This chain uses TRBV7-2 with TRBJ1-1; D gene ambiguous. The germline V gene has CDR1 SGHTA and CDR2 FQGNSA. This CDR3 comprises 16 residues. The V and J ends lost 1 base and 1 base respectively, with 13 bases between them.

This chain links TRBV27 with TRBJ2-7, with TRBD1 matching 8 bases. The CDR3 is 13 amino acids. J gave up 3 bases and V 6 bases, and 4 bases lay outside the gene matches. Per the germline V gene, CDR1 is MNHEY and CDR2 is SMNVEV (reference sequence). The CDR3 sequence: CASRETGDYEQYF. The DNA for the CDR3 is TGTGCCAGCAGGGAGACAGGGGACTACGAGCAGTACTTC.

This clone has more than one count but fewer than ten. The chain has TRBV15 and TRBJ1-2; D is unresolved. CDR1 and CDR2 (germline): LNHNV, YYDKDF (reference sequence). Trimming pared 3 bases from V and 3 bases from J, leaving 5 bases between. The CDR3 loop spans 12 amino acids. The CDR3 reads CATSSNDYGYTF. The CDR3 region has the DNA TGTGCCACCAGCAGTAATGACTATGGCTACACCTTC. Full variable domain (rest looked up from reference TRBV15 and TRBJ1-2): DAMVIQNPRYQVTQFGKPVTLSCSQTLNHNVMYWYQQKSSQAPKLLFHYYDKDFNNEADTPDNFQSRRPNTSFCFLDIRSPGLGDTAMYLCATSSNDYGYTFGSGTRLTVV.

This clone has a handful of counts. The chain uses TRBV6-6 and TRBJ2-5; 11 bases align to TRBD1. The CDR3 is 16 amino acids. J gave up 2 bases and V 2 bases, and 4 bases lay outside the gene matches. The V gene's germline CDR1 is MNHNY and CDR2 SVGAGI (reference sequence). DNA of the CDR3: TGTGCCAGCAGTTACGGGGGGACAGGGGGACAAGAGACCCAGTACTTC. Translated: CASSYGGTGGQETQYF.

J is TRBJ1-5 and V is TRBV19; D not resolved. The CDR3 loop spans 13 amino acids. Per germline, CDR1 LNHDA and CDR2 SQIVND (reference sequence). V gave up 8 bases and J gave up 0 bases, with 8 bases separating them. The CDR3 DNA sequence: TGTGCCAGTTCGGAGGTTAGCAATCAGCCCCAGCATTTT. Translating gives CASSEVSNQPQHF.

This clone showed up just once. The chain joins TRBV13 to TRBJ2-1; possibly TRBD2 for D (5 bases). The CDR3 extends over 15 amino acids. Trimming shortened V by 6 bases and J by 6 bases, and 18 bases separated the two germline ends. Germline CDR1 and CDR2: PRHDT and FYEKMQ (reference sequence). CDR3 in amino acids: CASSDLLDLGNEQFF. The CDR3 DNA is TGTGCCAGCAGTGACTTGCTGGACTTGGGCAATGAGCAGTTCTTC.